This entry lists 19 T cell receptor beta chains sequenced from one sample in a study of early T cells in non-severe SARS-CoV-2 infection. TCRdb re-called the 5' RACE reads with MiXCR, one entry per CDR3 protein. In the table there are tens of thousands of distinct CDR3 sequences, roughly 5.4% of which are singletons. Sequenced input: whole blood. These TCRs come from an adult who was a healthcare worker with PCR-confirmed SARS-CoV-2 infection or an uninfected control (not recorded which).

Ten or more counts support this clonotype. The chain links TRBV28 to TRBJ2-7, with D possibly matching TRBD1 (5 bases). The CDR3 is 16 amino acids. Germline V gene sequence: CDR1 MDHEN, CDR2 SYDVKM. V gave up 4 bases and J gave up 3 bases, with 19 bases separating them. The CDR3 sequence: CASSSVPLGPNYEQYF. The CDR3 DNA reads as TGTGCCAGCAGTTCCGTCCCGTTGGGGCCGAACTACGAGCAGTACTTC.

This clonotype was recorded many times. CDR3 amino acids: CASTWDRGGEQYF. CDR3 bases: TGTGCCAGCACATGGGACAGGGGAGGCGAGCAGTACTTC. The V gene is TRBV27, the J gene TRBJ2-7; the match to TRBD1 covers 10 bases. In germline, CDR1 is MNHEY, CDR2 SMNVEV (reference sequence). The CDR3 length is 13 residues. The junction had 6 bases not matched to a gene; V was cut back by 7 bases and J by 6 bases.

This clonotype was seen ten or more times. This chain joins TRBV6-5 and TRBJ2-3; D is ambiguous. This CDR3 comprises 14 residues. Looked up from germline, CDR1 is MNHEY and CDR2 is SVGAGI. Trimming took off 6 bases at V and 3 bases at J, with 13 bases between the two ends. Here the CDR3 reads CASSRTQRTDTQYF. CDR3 nucleotide sequence: TGTGCCAGCAGCCGCACCCAGAGAACAGATACGCAGTATTTT.

The table lists this clonotype with many counts. V gene TRBV7-2 combines with J gene TRBJ1-2; 12 nucleotides agree with TRBD1. The length of the CDR3 is 16 residues. The germline gives CDR1 SGHTA, CDR2 FQGNSA. J lost 4 bases, V lost 5 bases, and 8 bases had no gene match. The CDR3 protein is CASSHRDRGRGYGYTF. As DNA, the CDR3 is TGTGCCAGCAGCCACCGGGACAGGGGGCGCGGCTATGGCTACACCTTC.

This clonotype has a count of ten or more. A read error may account for a junction end that differs from germline. V and J are TRBV7-7 and TRBJ1-5, with TRBD1 identical over 7 bases. This CDR3 has 17 residues. Germline CDR1 reads SSHAT; CDR2 reads FNYEAQ (reference sequence). The CDR3 bases are TGTGCTAGCAGCCCCACAGGGGTACGGCATTGGGATCAGCCCCAGCATTTT. It encodes CASSPTGVRHWDQPQHF.

This clonotype was counted only a few times. The chain has TRBV3-1 and TRBJ2-1, with D possibly TRBD1 on 5 matching bases. Germline-derived CDR1 and CDR2 are LGHDT and YNNKEL (reference sequence). This CDR3 is built from 15 residues. V was shortened by 0 bases and J by 5 bases, with 11 bases between the two germline ends. CDR3 in DNA: TGTGCCAGCAGCCAAGACCAGGGCGGAGACAATGAGCAGTTCTTC. Protein: CASSQDQGGDNEQFF.

In this sample, this clonotype turned up a few times. The genes are TRBV2 and TRBJ2-1, with TRBD1 as a possible D gene (6 bases). Trimming stripped 8 bases from V and 3 bases from J, with 14 bases between. The CDR3 runs to 14 residues. Looked up from germline, CDR1 is SNHLY and CDR2 is FYNNEI. The CDR3 is CASATPQGYNEQFF. The CDR3 bases are TGTGCCAGCGCTACACCACAGGGCTACAATGAGCAGTTCTTC. Combining the CDR3 with reference TRBV2 and TRBJ2-1 gives the whole variable domain EPEVTQTPSHQVTQMGQEVILRCVPISNHLYFYWYRQILGQKVEFLVSFYNNEISEKSEIFDDQFSVERPDGSNFTLKIRSTKLEDSAMYFCASATPQGYNEQFFGPGTRLTVL.

J is TRBJ1-5 and V is TRBV6-1; D not certain. Germline loops: CDR1 MNHNS, CDR2 SASEGT. V lost 3 bases to trimming and J lost 5 bases, with 8 bases between them. The CDR3 has 13 amino acids. CDR3 sequence: CASSDPTDQPQHF. CDR3 bases: TGTGCCAGCAGTGACCCCACCGATCAGCCCCAGCATTTT.

This clonotype was seen ten or more times. This chain connects TRBV18 to TRBJ1-5; 7 bases fit TRBD1. Germline V lookup: CDR1 KGHSH, CDR2 LQKENI. The CDR3 is 14 amino acids. Germline trimming cut 3 bases from V and 5 bases from J; bases unmatched to any gene: 4. Written as DNA, the CDR3 is TGTGCCAGCTCACCGAGACAGGGCGATCAGCCCCAGCATTTT. This codes for CASSPRQGDQPQHF.

The chain recombines TRBV5-5 with TRBJ2-1, with D maybe TRBD2 (6 bases). Trimming shortened V by 6 bases and J by 6 bases, and 13 bases separated the two germline ends. The CDR3 sequence is 13 residues long. Germline-derived CDR1 and CDR2 are SGHKS and YYEKEE (reference sequence). Here the CDR3 reads CASKLGLSNEQFF. The CDR3 nucleotides are TGTGCCAGCAAACTGGGACTTTCCAATGAGCAGTTCTTC.

This clonotype was recorded at least ten times. The chain combines TRBV7-2 with TRBJ2-7, with D unclear. Germline V lookup: CDR1 SGHTA, CDR2 FQGNSA. The CDR3 runs to 16 residues. The germline V and J ends were trimmed by 1 base and 4 bases, with 17 bases remaining between them. The CDR3 region has the DNA TGTGCCAGCAGCTTAGGCGGCGGACCAAGTCAGTACGAGCAGTACTTC. Translation gives CASSLGGGPSQYEQYF.

This clonotype was detected ten times or more. V is TRBV30 and J is TRBJ2-1, with 11 bases fitting TRBD2. The germline V gene has CDR1 GTSNPN and CDR2 SVGIG (reference sequence). With 3 bases clipped from V and 10 bases from J, the junction kept 5 bases outside the gene matches. The CDR3 contains 13 residues. CDR3: CAWRVGTSGEQFF. The CDR3 DNA is TGTGCCTGGAGAGTCGGGACTAGCGGAGAGCAGTTCTTC.

This clonotype was detected ten times or more. The J gene is TRBJ1-6, the V gene TRBV4-2; possibly TRBD1 for D (5 bases). CDR1 and CDR2 from the germline V gene are LGHNA and YNFKEQ. V lost 1 base to trimming and J lost 10 bases, with 11 bases between them. The CDR3 consists of 14 residues. The DNA of the CDR3 is TGTGCCAGCAGCCAAGCGGGGGTAGGGTCACCCCTCCACTTT. This encodes CASSQAGVGSPLHF.

This clonotype was seen at least ten times. V is TRBV11-2 and J is TRBJ2-5, with D unclear. Trimming removed 1 base from V and 4 bases from J, with 16 bases in between. The germline gives CDR1 SGHAT, CDR2 FQNNGV. This CDR3 has 16 amino acids. In DNA, the CDR3 is TGTGCCAGCAGCTTAGGAAGCCGCAGCGCATTAGAGACCCAGTACTTC. Translating gives CASSLGSRSALETQYF. The full variable domain, rest sourced from reference TRBV11-2 and TRBJ2-5, is EAGVAQSPRYKIIEKRQSVAFWCNPISGHATLYWYQQILGQGPKLLIQFQNNGVVDDSQLPKDRFSAERLKGVDSTLKIQPAKLEDSAVYLCASSLGSRSALETQYFGPGTRLLVL.

This clonotype showed up just a few times. The rearrangement uses TRBV19 and TRBJ2-7, with a weak D call TRBD2 (5 bases). The germline gives CDR1 LNHDA, CDR2 SQIVND (reference sequence). V was trimmed by 7 bases and J by 1 base, leaving 11 bases between them. CDR3 length: 13 amino acids. The CDR3 DNA sequence: TGTGCCAGTACCTACACGGGGTCCTACGAGCAGTACTTC. Residues: CASTYTGSYEQYF.

This clonotype was counted ten times or more. V usage is TRBV4-1 and J usage is TRBJ2-1; 9 bases agree with TRBD2. Germline CDR1 and CDR2: MGHRA and YSYEKL. Losses at the gene ends were 4 bases for V and 0 bases for J; bases not matched to a gene: 10. This CDR3 has 18 residues. For the CDR3, the DNA is TGCGCCAGCAGCCCAGGGGGGCGCGGGAGGGTCTCCTACAATGAGCAGTTCTTC. It is translated as CASSPGGRGRVSYNEQFF.

The V and J genes are TRBV7-9 and TRBJ1-2; no clear D gene. The CDR3 consists of 13 residues. Germline V lookup: CDR1 SEHNR, CDR2 FQNEAQ (reference sequence). Trimming pared 2 bases from V and 4 bases from J, leaving 8 bases between. CDR3 nucleotides: TGTGCCAGCAGCTTAATTACGGCCTATGGCTACACCTTC. Translated: CASSLITAYGYTF.

In its sample, this clonotype was seen many times. This rearrangement joins TRBV12-3 or TRBV12-4 to TRBJ1-6; D unclear. The CDR3 loop spans 14 amino acids. V was cut by 3 bases and J by 7 bases, with 10 bases left in between. DNA of the CDR3: TGTGCCAGCAGTTTTGTCAGCCCAAATTCACCCCTCCACTTT. It yields the protein CASSFVSPNSPLHF.

This clonotype has ten or more counts. V usage is TRBV27 and J usage is TRBJ1-2; the D is unclear. Germline V gene sequence: CDR1 MNHEY, CDR2 SMNVEV (reference sequence). This CDR3 comprises 12 residues. The V end lost 4 bases, the J end lost 6 bases, and 9 bases lay between the germline ends. The CDR3 loop is CASSSPPDGYTF. DNA of the CDR3: TGTGCCAGCAGTTCCCCCCCGGATGGCTACACCTTC.